This T cell receptor beta chain was sequenced in a study of OX40 agonist ivuxolimab in advanced cancers. Libraries were prepared by immunoSEQ multiplex PCR; TCRdb keeps only in-frame clonotypes and omits some of them. Among about 75,000 clones listed, around 86% were seen once. Worth noting for this clone: One end of the junction is discordant with germline, which a read error may explain.

Germline V gene lookup returns CDR1 SGHNT and CDR2 YYREEE (reference sequence). This CDR3 has 14 amino acids. The TCR comes from an adult with an advanced solid tumor such as melanoma, head and neck, liver or kidney cancer. This chain uses TRBV5-4 with TRBJ1-1; maybe TRBD1 (6 bases). The sample was CD4+ or CD8+ T cells sorted from blood, taken in a trial of the OX40 agonist ivuxolimab. This CDR3 reads CASTLRGFGTEAFF. Written as DNA, the CDR3 is TGTGCCAGCACCTTGAGGGGGTTCGGCACTGAAGCTTTCTTT.